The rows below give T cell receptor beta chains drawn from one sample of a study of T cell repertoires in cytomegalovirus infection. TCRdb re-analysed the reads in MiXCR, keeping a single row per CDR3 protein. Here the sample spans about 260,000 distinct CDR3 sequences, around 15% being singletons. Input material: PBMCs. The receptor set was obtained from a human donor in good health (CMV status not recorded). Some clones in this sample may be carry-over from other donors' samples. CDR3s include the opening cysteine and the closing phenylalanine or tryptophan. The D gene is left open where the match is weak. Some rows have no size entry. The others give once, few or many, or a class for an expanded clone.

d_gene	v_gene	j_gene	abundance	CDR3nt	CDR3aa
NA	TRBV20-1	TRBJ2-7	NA	TGCAGTGCAAGAGACGATCCCTACGAGCAGTACTTC	CSARDDPYEQYF
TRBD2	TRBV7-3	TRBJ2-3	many	TGTGCCAGCAGCTCAGCGGGGGGGCCGAGAGATACGCAGTATTTT	CASSSAGGPRDTQYF
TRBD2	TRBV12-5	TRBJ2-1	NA	TGTGCTAGTGGCCGGGGGGGTAGCGGGATCTACAATGAGCAGTTCTTC	CASGRGGSGIYNEQFF
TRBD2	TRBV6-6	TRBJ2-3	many	TGTGCCAGCAGTAAAGGGACTAGCGGGAGATATAGAACAGATACGCAGTATTTT	CASSKGTSGRYRTDTQYF
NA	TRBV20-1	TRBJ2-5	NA	TGCAGTGCTAGGGGTCTAAGGGGAGAGACCCAGTACTTC	CSARGLRGETQYF
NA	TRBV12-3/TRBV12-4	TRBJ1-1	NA	TGTGCCAGCAGTTTAAAGGCTAACACTGAAGCTTTCTTT	CASSLKANTEAFF
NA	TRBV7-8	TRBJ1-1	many	TGTGCCAGCAGCTTTTGGGAAGGCGAGCCTGAAGCTTTCTTT	CASSFWEGEPEAFF
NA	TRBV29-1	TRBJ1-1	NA	TGCAGCGTTGTCCGTCAAGCCACTGAAGCTTTCTTT	CSVVRQATEAFF
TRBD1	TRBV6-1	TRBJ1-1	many	TGTGCCAGCAGTTTGGCAGGGGGTAGGGAAGCTTTCTTT	CASSLAGGREAFF
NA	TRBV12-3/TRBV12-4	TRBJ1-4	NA	TGTGCCAGCCGGTCAGTCGATGAAAAACTGTTTTTT	CASRSVDEKLFF
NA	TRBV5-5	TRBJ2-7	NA	TGTGCCAGCAGCTTGAACCTCCACGAGCAGTACTTC	CASSLNLHEQYF
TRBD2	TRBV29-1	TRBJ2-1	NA	TGCAGCGTTGAGGGGCGGGAGATCTACAATGAGCAGTTCTTC	CSVEGREIYNEQFF
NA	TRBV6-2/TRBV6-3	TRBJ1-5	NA	TGTGCCAGCAGGGGGCTTGACCGGAGCAATCAGCCCCAGCATTTT	CASRGLDRSNQPQHF
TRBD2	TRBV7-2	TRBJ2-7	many	TGTGCCAGCAGCTTGGGGCCCACCTCGGGAGGTTCCTACGAGCAGTACTTC	CASSLGPTSGGSYEQYF
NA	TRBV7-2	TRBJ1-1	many	TGTGCCAGCAGCTCCCTCGGGGCTATGAACACTGAAGCTTTCTTT	CASSSLGAMNTEAFF
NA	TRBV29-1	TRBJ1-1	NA	TGCAGCGCTAATAGGAACACTGAAGCTTTCTTT	CSANRNTEAFF
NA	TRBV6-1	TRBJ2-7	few	TGTGCCAGCAGTGACAGACTCTACGAGCAGTACTTC	CASSDRLYEQYF
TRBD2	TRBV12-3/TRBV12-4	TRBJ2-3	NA	TGTGCCAGCAGTTCGTCGGGACTAGCGGGGGAGTACGAAGATACGCAGTATTTT	CASSSSGLAGEYEDTQYF
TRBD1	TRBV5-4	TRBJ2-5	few	TGTGCCAGCAGCCCCGGACAGGGACAAGAGACCCAGTACTTC	CASSPGQGQETQYF
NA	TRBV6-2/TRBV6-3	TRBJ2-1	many	TGTGCCAGCAGTTACTCGAGACAGGAGCAGTTCTTC	CASSYSRQEQFF
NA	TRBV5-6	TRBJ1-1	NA	TGTGCCAGCAGCCGAACAGGGACGCTGAACACTGAAGCTTTCTTT	CASSRTGTLNTEAFF
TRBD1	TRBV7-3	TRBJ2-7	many	TGTGCCAGCAGTTGGACAGGGGGCGAGCAGTACTTC	CASSWTGGEQYF
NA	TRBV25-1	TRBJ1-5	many	TGTGCCAGCAGTGCGGGGGGCGAAGGTCAGCCCCAGCATTTT	CASSAGGEGQPQHF
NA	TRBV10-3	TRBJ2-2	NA	TGTGCCATTTCGCCAACTGTGAACACCGGGGAGCTGTTTTTT	CAISPTVNTGELFF
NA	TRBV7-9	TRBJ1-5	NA	TGTGCCAGCAGCTTAGAGGGGGACTGGGGCCTGCCGCCCCAGCATTTT	CASSLEGDWGLPPQHF
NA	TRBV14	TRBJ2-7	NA	TGTGCCAGCAGCCGTTTGGGACTGCCCTCCTACGAGCAGTACTTC	CASSRLGLPSYEQYF
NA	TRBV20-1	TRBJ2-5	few	TGCAGTGCTAGTCAAGGAGAGACCCAGTACTTC	CSASQGETQYF
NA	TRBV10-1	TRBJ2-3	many	TGCGCCAGCAGTGAGTCGACCCGCAGCACAGATACGCAGTATTTT	CASSESTRSTDTQYF
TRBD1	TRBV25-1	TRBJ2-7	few	TGTGCCAGCAGTATATCCGGGACAGGGCTCTACGAGCAGTACTTC	CASSISGTGLYEQYF
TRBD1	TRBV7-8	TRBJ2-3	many	TGTGCCAGCAGCTTATTCCCAGGGGGCACCGCAGATACGCAGTATTTT	CASSLFPGGTADTQYF
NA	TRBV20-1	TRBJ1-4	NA	TGCAGTGCGCCGCTATGGGGGAATGGAAAACTGTTTTTT	CSAPLWGNGKLFF
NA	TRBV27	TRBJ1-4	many	TGTGCCAGCAGTTCAACCTTTAATGAAAAACTGTTTTTT	CASSSTFNEKLFF